The 25 T cell receptor beta chains reported below all come from one sample, sequenced in a study of T cells after yellow fever vaccination. In TCRdb, the 5' RACE reads were re-called with MiXCR into one record per CDR3 protein. The sample has around 180,000 distinct CDR3 sequences, about 6.2% seen once. Specimen: CD4+ T cells sorted from PBMCs, collected on the day of the first yellow fever vaccination. The source is a man aged 18 to 29 who received the YFV17D yellow fever vaccine.

Ten or more counts support this clonotype. The chain links TRBV11-2 to TRBJ2-1; D tentatively reads TRBD1 or TRBD2 (5 bases each). The V gene lost 6 bases and the J gene lost 14 bases, with 20 bases spanning the gap. This CDR3 is 13 amino acids long. Germline V gives CDR1 SGHAT, CDR2 FQNNGV. The chain's CDR3 is CASRPIGDPVKFF. In nucleotides, the CDR3 is TGTGCCAGCAGACCTATAGGGGACCCCGTCAAGTTCTTC.

J is TRBJ2-5 and V is TRBV5-1; 12 bases are shared with TRBD2. The CDR3 spans 18 residues. Germline V gene sequence: CDR1 SGHRS, CDR2 YFSETQ. J lost 4 bases, V lost 0 bases, and 10 bases had no gene match. The CDR3 DNA reads as TGCGCCAGCAGCTTGGACTCTGGGACTAGCGGGTGGAGAGAGACCCAGTACTTC. This codes for CASSLDSGTSGWRETQYF.

The V call is TRBV5-6, the J call TRBJ2-1; 16 bases are shared with TRBD2. The CDR3 sequence is 17 residues long. Germline V lookup: CDR1 SGHDT, CDR2 YYEEEE. Trimming removed 2 bases from V and 8 bases from J; junction bases left unmatched: 7. CDR3 nucleotides: TGTGCCAGCAGCTTCCCCGGGACTAGCGGGGGGGCCGATGAGCAGTTCTTC. Amino acid sequence: CASSFPGTSGGADEQFF.

This clonotype was seen ten or more times. The rearrangement links TRBV21-1 to TRBJ2-7; the table gives TRBD2 as D, unverified against the DNA. TRBV21-1 is a known pseudogene. The CDR3 has 11 amino acids. The CDR3 here is CASKGSYEQYV. CDR3 in DNA: TGTGCCAGCAAGGGCAGCTACGAGCAGTACGTC.

This clonotype was observed a few times. This chain links TRBV10-2 with TRBJ2-5, with 9 positions matching TRBD1. After removal of 2 bases from V and 2 bases from J, the junction contained 9 bases not matched to a gene. The CDR3 contains 17 residues. The germline CDR1 and CDR2 sequences are WSHSY and SAAADI. The CDR3 coding sequence is TGCGCCAGCAGTGAGCCCCTGACAGGGGGTCTACAAGAGACCCAGTACTTC. As protein: CASSEPLTGGLQETQYF.

J is TRBJ1-5 and V is TRBV6-2 or TRBV6-3; no clear D gene. V dropped 7 bases and J dropped 1 base, with 14 bases sitting between them. This CDR3 is built from 15 residues. The germline CDR1 and CDR2 sequences are MNHEY and SVGEGT. The DNA of the CDR3 is TGTGCCAGCACCCAACCAGCGGGGAGCAATCAGCCCCAGCATTTT. Protein sequence: CASTQPAGSNQPQHF.

The sample holds many counts of this clonotype. The rearrangement links TRBV28 to TRBJ1-5, with D possibly matching TRBD1 (6 bases). The CDR3 loop spans 14 amino acids. Germline V gene sequence: CDR1 MDHEN, CDR2 SYDVKM. V lost 6 bases, J lost 7 bases, and 16 bases lay in between. CDR3 region: CASRPQGSGQPQHF. CDR3 coding DNA: TGTGCCAGCAGGCCCCAGGGGTCGGGACAGCCCCAGCATTTT. Filled out from reference TRBV28 and TRBJ1-5, the complete variable domain reads DVKVTQSSRYLVKRTGEKVFLECVQDMDHENMFWYRQDPGLGLRLIYFSYDVKMKEKGDIPEGYSVSREKKERFSLILESASTNQTSMYLCASRPQGSGQPQHFGDGTRLSIL.

The chain is built from TRBV4-3 and TRBJ2-6, with D unclear. The CDR3 is 16 amino acids. Germline V CDR1 and CDR2: LGHNA, YSLEER. The ends were cut back, 0 bases at V and 2 bases at J, with 8 bases in the middle. The CDR3 protein is CASSQDLGPGANVLTF. The CDR3 region has the DNA TGCGCCAGCAGCCAAGATTTGGGCCCTGGGGCCAACGTCCTGACTTTC.

This clonotype was seen a handful of times. V usage is TRBV5-1 and J usage is TRBJ2-1, with D hard to call. The CDR3 extends over 15 amino acids. Germline lookup yields CDR1 SGHRS and CDR2 YFSETQ. Trimming stripped 4 bases from V and 5 bases from J, with 16 bases between. The CDR3 reads CASSSASGPHNEQFF. The CDR3 bases are TGCGCCAGCAGCAGTGCGTCCGGGCCCCACAATGAGCAGTTCTTC.

This clonotype was counted many times. The chain couples TRBV5-1 to TRBJ2-7; perhaps TRBD2 as D (5 bases). Germline V gene data show CDR1 as SGHRS and CDR2 as YFSETQ. The V gene lost 4 bases and the J gene lost 5 bases, with 16 bases spanning the gap. The CDR3 runs to 14 residues. In DNA form, the CDR3 reads TGCGCCAGCAGCGCACGGCAGTTCGGGGACGAGCAGTACTTC. This codes for CASSARQFGDEQYF.

V and J are TRBV28 and TRBJ2-7; D not certain. Trimming took 3 bases from V and 4 from J, leaving 13 bases between them. CDR3 length: 14 residues. The germline V gene has CDR1 MDHEN and CDR2 SYDVKM. The CDR3 loop is CASSLGPRVYEQYV. The CDR3 bases are TGTGCCAGCAGTTTGGGTCCACGGGTTTACGAGCAGTACGTC.

This clonotype was counted between two and nine times. Relative to the germline gene, one junction end is altered; a read error may explain this. This rearrangement joins TRBV11-2 to TRBJ1-2; possibly TRBD1 for D (6 bases). Looked up from germline, CDR1 is SGHAT and CDR2 is FQNNGV. The CDR3 length is 14 residues. The CDR3 sequence: CDSSSIRQVYGYTF. In DNA, the CDR3 is TGTGACAGCAGCTCCATACGACAGGTCTATGGCTACACCTTC.

This clonotype occurred a few times. The rearrangement joins TRBV7-9 to TRBJ1-6, with D uncertain. From germline, CDR1 is SEHNR and CDR2 FQNEAQ (reference sequence). CDR3 length: 14 amino acids. Between the trimmed V and J ends, which lost 1 base and 7 bases, there was a span of 8 bases. This chain's CDR3 is CASSLEGHNSPLHF. Here the CDR3 DNA reads TGTGCCAGCAGCTTAGAGGGTCACAATTCACCCCTCCACTTT.

This clonotype came up a few times. This chain joins TRBV20-1 and TRBJ1-1; D is ambiguous. The V and J ends lost 5 bases and 3 bases respectively, with 13 bases between them. The CDR3 has 13 residues. CDR1 and CDR2 from the germline V gene are DFQATT and SNEGSKA (reference sequence). The CDR3 coding sequence is TGCAGTGCTTCTAACTCGGGAGACACTGAAGCTTTCTTT. This codes for CSASNSGDTEAFF.

This clonotype showed up many times. This rearrangement joins TRBV12-3 or TRBV12-4 to TRBJ2-5; possibly TRBD2 for D (5 bases). The CDR3 runs to 14 residues. V shed 6 bases and J shed 4 bases, with 15 bases lying between them. The CDR3 coding sequence is TGTGCCAGCAGACCCTCGGGAAACCCAGAGACCCAGTACTTC. It yields the protein CASRPSGNPETQYF.

There are many counts of this clonotype. The V gene is TRBV7-8, the J gene TRBJ2-7; possible D gene TRBD1, 6 bases. This CDR3 contains 13 residues. Germline loops: CDR1 SGHVS, CDR2 FQNEAQ. V was pared by 5 bases and J by 6 bases, with 14 bases between. The CDR3 sequence: CASSQDTGSEQYV. DNA of the CDR3: TGTGCCAGCAGCCAGGACACAGGGAGCGAGCAGTACGTC.

This clonotype has ten or more counts. The chain recombines TRBV12-3 or TRBV12-4 with TRBJ1-4, with a tentative D call TRBD1 (5 bases). V was shortened by 2 bases and J by 6 bases, with 13 bases between the two germline ends. There are 15 residues in the CDR3. The CDR3 sequence is CASSLRQGGDEKLFF. The CDR3 DNA reads TGTGCCAGCAGTTTAAGGCAGGGTGGCGATGAAAAACTGTTTTTT.

This clonotype was picked up many times. This sequence joins TRBV12-3 or TRBV12-4 and TRBJ1-1; a possible D gene is TRBD1 (5 bases). CDR3 length: 14 residues. V lost 7 bases, J lost 4 bases, and 16 bases lay in between. The DNA for the CDR3 is TGTGCCAGCACCGAAGAGGGGTGGGTCACTGAAGCTTTCTTT. It is translated as CASTEEGWVTEAFF.

The table lists this clonotype with a few counts. One end of the junction does not line up with germline, which may come from a read error. V is TRBV6-5 and J is TRBJ1-5; D not resolved. Germline assignment: CDR1 MNHEY and CDR2 SVGAGI. This CDR3 comprises 12 residues. The CDR3 loop reads CASIGSSQPQHF. CDR3 DNA sequence: TGTGCCAGCATCGGTAGCAGTCAGCCCCAGCATTTT.

This chain links TRBV21-1 with TRBJ2-5; the table assigns TRBD1, which was not confirmed against the DNA. TRBV21-1 constitutes a pseudogene. This CDR3 spans 14 amino acids. The CDR3 DNA reads as TGTGCCAGCAGCAAACGAGGGGGTGGAGAGACCCAGTACTTC. Its translation is CASSKRGGGETQYF.

This clonotype was counted between two and nine times. This chain joins TRBV15 and TRBJ2-5; TRBD1 agrees at 7 bases. Germline V CDR1 and CDR2: LNHNV, YYDKDF (reference sequence). This CDR3 comprises 15 residues. V was clipped by 6 bases and J by 4 bases; unmatched bases: 11. The CDR3 coding sequence is TGTGCCACCAGACCCGGTGGGGCAGGGGGAGAGACCCAGTACTTC. Protein sequence: CATRPGGAGGETQYF.

The V call is TRBV20-1, the J call TRBJ2-2; D possibly corresponds to TRBD2 (5 bases). The CDR3 is 11 amino acids. The germline gives CDR1 DFQATT, CDR2 SNEGSKA (reference sequence). As DNA, the CDR3 is TGCGCCGGGGTATTGAACGGGGAGCTGTTTTTT. Residues: CAGVLNGELFF.

This clonotype was seen a handful of times. The genes are TRBV4-1 and TRBJ2-3; D not certain. This CDR3 comprises 15 residues. Germline V CDR1 and CDR2: MGHRA, YSYEKL. V was cut by 0 bases and J by 1 base, with 8 bases left in between. The CDR3 is CASSQENYRTDTQYF. The CDR3 nucleotides read TGCGCCAGCAGCCAAGAGAACTACCGCACAGATACGCAGTATTTT.

The gene calls are TRBV18 and TRBJ2-7; 13 nucleotides align to TRBD2. Germline CDR1 KGHSH, CDR2 LQKENI. The CDR3 runs 15 residues. J gave up 5 bases and V 4 bases, and 5 bases lay outside the gene matches. The chain's CDR3 is CASSLTSGGAHEQYF. The CDR3 region has the DNA TGTGCCAGCTCACTAACTAGCGGGGGGGCCCACGAGCAGTACTTC. Full variable domain (rest looked up from reference TRBV18 and TRBJ2-7): NAGVMQNPRHLVRRRGQEARLRCSPMKGHSHVYWYRQLPEEGLKFMVYLQKENIIDESGMPKERFSAEFPKEGPSILRIQQVVRGDSAAYFCASSLTSGGAHEQYFGPGTRLTVT.

There are a few counts of this clonotype. The chain links TRBV20-1 to TRBJ2-1; 12 bases agree with TRBD2. Losses at the gene ends were 6 bases for V and 4 bases for J; bases not matched to a gene: 1. The CDR3 totals 13 residues. From germline, CDR1 is DFQATT and CDR2 SNEGSKA (reference sequence). The CDR3 protein is CSALAGGYNEQFF. The DNA for the CDR3 is TGCAGTGCGCTAGCGGGGGGGTACAATGAGCAGTTCTTC.